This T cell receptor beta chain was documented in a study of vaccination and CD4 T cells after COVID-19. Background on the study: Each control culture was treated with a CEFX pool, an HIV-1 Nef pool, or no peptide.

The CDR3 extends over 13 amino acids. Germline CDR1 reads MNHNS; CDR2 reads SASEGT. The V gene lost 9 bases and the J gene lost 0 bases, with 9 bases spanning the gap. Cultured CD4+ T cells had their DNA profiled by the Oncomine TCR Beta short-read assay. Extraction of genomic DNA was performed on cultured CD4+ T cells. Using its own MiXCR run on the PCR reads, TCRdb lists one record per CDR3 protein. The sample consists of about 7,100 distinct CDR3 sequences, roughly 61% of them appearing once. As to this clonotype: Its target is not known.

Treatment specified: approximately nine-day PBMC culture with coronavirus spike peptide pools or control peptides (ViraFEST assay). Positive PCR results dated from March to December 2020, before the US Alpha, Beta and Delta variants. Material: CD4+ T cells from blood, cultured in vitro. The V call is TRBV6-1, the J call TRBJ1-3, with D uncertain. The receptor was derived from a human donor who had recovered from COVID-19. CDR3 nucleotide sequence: TGTGCCAGTCAGACCAGCTCTGGAAACACCATATATTTT. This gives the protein CASQTSSGNTIYF.